A single T cell receptor (beta chain) is shown here with its context. Trimming removed 9 bases at V and 8 bases at J, with 16 bases between. The CDR3 contains 13 residues. CDR1 is LNHDA and CDR2 is SQIVND in the germline V gene (reference sequence). The data belong to a study of T cell responses to AZD1222 COVID-19 vaccine. Clones were read by immunoSEQ multiplex PCR, and TCRdb kept only the in-frame ones, dropping some. The sample contains about 180,000 clones, about 88% of which appear only once. The specimen comprised peripheral blood, sampled on day 0 of AZD1222 vaccination. The chain carries TRBV19 and TRBJ1-4, with D possibly matching TRBD1 (5 bases). This TCR was sampled from an adult in good health. In nucleotides, the CDR3 is TGTGCCAGCGCGGGGCCCCAAAGGGAAAAACTGTTTTTT. Residues: CASAGPQREKLFF.